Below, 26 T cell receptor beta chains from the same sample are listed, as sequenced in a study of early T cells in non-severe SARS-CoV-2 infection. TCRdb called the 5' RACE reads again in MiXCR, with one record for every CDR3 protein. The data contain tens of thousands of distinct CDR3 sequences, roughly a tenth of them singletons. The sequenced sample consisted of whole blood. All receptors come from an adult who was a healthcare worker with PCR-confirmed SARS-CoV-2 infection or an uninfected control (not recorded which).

The chain's CDR3 is CASSPHPLAGELFF. CDR3 in DNA: TGTGCCAGCAGCCCACATCCGTTGGCCGGGGAGCTGTTTTTT. The chain combines TRBV7-3 with TRBJ2-2; D remains ambiguous. Germline lookup yields CDR1 SGHTA and CDR2 FQGTGA. Trimming pared 5 bases from V and 6 bases from J, leaving 13 bases between. The CDR3 runs 14 residues. The variable domain in full, with the rest retrieved from reference TRBV7-3 and TRBJ2-2, is GAGVSQTPSNKVTEKGKYVELRCDPISGHTALYWYRQSLGQGPEFLIYFQGTGAADDSGLPNDRFFAVRPEGSVSTLKIQRTERGDSAVYLCASSPHPLAGELFFGEGSRLTVL.

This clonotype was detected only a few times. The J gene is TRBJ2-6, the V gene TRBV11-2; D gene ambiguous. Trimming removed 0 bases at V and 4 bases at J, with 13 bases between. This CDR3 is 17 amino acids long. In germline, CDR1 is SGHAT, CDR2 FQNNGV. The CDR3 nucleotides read TGTGCCAGCAGCTTAGACCCCAGCCAGACAGGGGCCAACGTCCTGACTTTC. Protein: CASSLDPSQTGANVLTF. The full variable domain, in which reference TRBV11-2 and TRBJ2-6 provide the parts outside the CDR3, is EAGVAQSPRYKIIEKRQSVAFWCNPISGHATLYWYQQILGQGPKLLIQFQNNGVVDDSQLPKDRFSAERLKGVDSTLKIQPAKLEDSAVYLCASSLDPSQTGANVLTFGAGSRLTVL.

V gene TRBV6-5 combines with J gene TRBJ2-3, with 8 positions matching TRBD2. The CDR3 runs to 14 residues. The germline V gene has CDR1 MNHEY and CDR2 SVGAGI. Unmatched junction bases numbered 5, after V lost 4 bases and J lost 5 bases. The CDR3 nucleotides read TGTGCCAGCAGTTCACGGCTAGCGGGAGATACGCAGTATTTT. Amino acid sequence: CASSSRLAGDTQYF.

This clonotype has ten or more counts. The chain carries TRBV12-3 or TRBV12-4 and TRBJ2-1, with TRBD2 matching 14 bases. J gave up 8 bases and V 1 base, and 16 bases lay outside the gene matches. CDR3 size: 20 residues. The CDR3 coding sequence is TGTGCCAGCAGTTTAGGGCAGGGAAGGACTAGCGGGAGGAGGAAGGATGAGCAGTTCTTC. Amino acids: CASSLGQGRTSGRRKDEQFF.

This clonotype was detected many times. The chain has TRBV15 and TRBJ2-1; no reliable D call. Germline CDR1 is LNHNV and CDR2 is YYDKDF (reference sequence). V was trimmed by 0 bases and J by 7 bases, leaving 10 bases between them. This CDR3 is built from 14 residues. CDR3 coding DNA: TGTGCCACCAGCAGAGATCAAGTCGGGAATGAGCAGTTCTTC. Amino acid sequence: CATSRDQVGNEQFF.

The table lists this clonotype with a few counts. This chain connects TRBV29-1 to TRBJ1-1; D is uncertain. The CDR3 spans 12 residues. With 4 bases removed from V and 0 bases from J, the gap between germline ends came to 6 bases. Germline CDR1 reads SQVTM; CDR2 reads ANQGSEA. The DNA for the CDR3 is TGCAGCGTTGGTCGGGTGAACACTGAAGCTTTCTTT. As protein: CSVGRVNTEAFF.

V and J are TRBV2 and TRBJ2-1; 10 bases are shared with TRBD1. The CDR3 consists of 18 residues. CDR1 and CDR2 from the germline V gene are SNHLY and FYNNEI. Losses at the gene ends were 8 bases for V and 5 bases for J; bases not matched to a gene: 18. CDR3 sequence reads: CASRAGQGLLFANNEQFF. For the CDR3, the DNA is TGTGCCAGCCGTGCGGGACAGGGGCTGCTATTTGCTAACAATGAGCAGTTCTTC.

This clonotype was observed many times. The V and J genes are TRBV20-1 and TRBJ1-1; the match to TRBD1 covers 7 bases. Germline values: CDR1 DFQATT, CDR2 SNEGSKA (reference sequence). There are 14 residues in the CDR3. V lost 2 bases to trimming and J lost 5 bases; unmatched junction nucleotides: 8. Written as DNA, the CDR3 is TGCAGTGCTAGAAAAGGGACAGTCGGGACTGAAGCTTTCTTT. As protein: CSARKGTVGTEAFF.

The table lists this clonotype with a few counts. CDR3 bases: TGCAGCGTTGAATCTTGGGAACATCCGAACACCGGGGAGCTGTTTTTT. Translating it yields CSVESWEHPNTGELFF. This rearrangement joins TRBV29-1 to TRBJ2-2; D not certain. The germline gives CDR1 SQVTM, CDR2 ANQGSEA. CDR3 size: 16 residues. Trimming took 2 bases from V and 0 from J, leaving 13 bases between them.

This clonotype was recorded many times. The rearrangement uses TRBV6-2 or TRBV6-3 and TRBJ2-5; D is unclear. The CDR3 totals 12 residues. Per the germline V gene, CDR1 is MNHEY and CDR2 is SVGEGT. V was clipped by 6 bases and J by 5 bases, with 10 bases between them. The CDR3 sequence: CASSPGFETQYF. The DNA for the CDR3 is TGTGCCAGCAGCCCCGGCTTCGAGACCCAGTACTTC.

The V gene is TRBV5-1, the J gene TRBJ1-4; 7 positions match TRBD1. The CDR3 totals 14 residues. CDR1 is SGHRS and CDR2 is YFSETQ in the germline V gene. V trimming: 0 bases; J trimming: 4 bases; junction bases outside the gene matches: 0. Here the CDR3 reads CASSLGQGNEKLFF. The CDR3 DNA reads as TGCGCCAGCAGCTTGGGACAGGGTAATGAAAAACTGTTTTTT.

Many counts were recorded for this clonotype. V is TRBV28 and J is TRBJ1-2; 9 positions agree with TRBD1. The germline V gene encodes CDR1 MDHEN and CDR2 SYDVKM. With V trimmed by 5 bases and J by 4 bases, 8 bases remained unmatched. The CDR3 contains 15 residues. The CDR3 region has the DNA TGTGCCAGCAGTGCCGGGACAGGGATAATCTATGGCTACACCTTC. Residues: CASSAGTGIIYGYTF.

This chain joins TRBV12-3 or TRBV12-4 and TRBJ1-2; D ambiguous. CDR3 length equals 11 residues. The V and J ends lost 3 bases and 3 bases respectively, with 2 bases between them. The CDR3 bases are TGTGCCAGCAGTTTGTACTATGGCTACACCTTC. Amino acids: CASSLYYGYTF.

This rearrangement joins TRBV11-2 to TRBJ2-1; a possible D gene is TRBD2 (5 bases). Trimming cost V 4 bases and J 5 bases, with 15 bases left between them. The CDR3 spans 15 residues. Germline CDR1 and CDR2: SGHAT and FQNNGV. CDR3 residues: CASSSLPERNNEQFF. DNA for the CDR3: TGTGCCAGCAGCTCCCTCCCCGAGCGGAACAATGAGCAGTTCTTC.

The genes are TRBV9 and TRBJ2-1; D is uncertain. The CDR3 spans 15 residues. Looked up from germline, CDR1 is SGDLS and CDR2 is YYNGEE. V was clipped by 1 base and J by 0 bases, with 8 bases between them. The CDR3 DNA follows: TGTGCCAGCAGCGTACTGGCAAGCTCCTACAATGAGCAGTTCTTC. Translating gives CASSVLASSYNEQFF.

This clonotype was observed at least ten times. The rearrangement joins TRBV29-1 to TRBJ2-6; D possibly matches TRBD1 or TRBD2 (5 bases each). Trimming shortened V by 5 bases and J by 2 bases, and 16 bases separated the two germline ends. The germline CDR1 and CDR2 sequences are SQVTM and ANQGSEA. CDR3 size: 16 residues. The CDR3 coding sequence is TGCAGCGTTCTACGGTTGAGGGGTCCTGGGGCCAACGTCCTGACTTTC. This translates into CSVLRLRGPGANVLTF.

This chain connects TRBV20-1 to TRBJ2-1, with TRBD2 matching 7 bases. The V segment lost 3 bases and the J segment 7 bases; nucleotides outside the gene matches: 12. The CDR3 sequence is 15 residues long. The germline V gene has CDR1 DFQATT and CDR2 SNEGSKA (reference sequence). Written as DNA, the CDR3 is TGCAGTGCTAGTATTAGGTGGGAGGGCGAGAATGAGCAGTTCTTC. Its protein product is CSASIRWEGENEQFF.

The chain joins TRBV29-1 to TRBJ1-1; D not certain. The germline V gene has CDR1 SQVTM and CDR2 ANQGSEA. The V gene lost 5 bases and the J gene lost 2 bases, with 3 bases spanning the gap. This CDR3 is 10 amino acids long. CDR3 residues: CSVLNTEAFF. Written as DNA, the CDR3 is TGCAGCGTTCTAAACACTGAAGCTTTCTTT.

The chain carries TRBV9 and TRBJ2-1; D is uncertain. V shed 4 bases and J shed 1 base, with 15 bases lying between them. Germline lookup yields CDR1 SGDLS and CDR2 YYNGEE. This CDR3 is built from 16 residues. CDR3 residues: CASSPSTSYSYNEQFF. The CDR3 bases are TGTGCCAGCAGCCCCAGCACGTCCTATTCCTACAATGAGCAGTTCTTC.

Written as DNA, the CDR3 is TGTGCCAGCAATCTCCGGGACGGTGACAATGAGCAGTTCTTC. Protein sequence: CASNLRDGDNEQFF. J is TRBJ2-1 and V is TRBV28, with D possibly called TRBD1 or TRBD2 (5 bases each). The germline V gene encodes CDR1 MDHEN and CDR2 SYDVKM. The V gene lost 7 bases and the J gene lost 5 bases, with 15 bases spanning the gap. The CDR3 loop spans 14 amino acids.

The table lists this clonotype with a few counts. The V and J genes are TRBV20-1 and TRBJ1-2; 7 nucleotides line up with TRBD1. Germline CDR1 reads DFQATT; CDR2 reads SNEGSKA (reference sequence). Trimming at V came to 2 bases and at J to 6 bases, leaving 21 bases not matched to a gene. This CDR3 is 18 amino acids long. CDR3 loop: CSARPPFDSRPGGDGYTF. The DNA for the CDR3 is TGCAGTGCTAGACCCCCCTTTGATTCGAGGCCAGGGGGGGATGGCTACACCTTC.

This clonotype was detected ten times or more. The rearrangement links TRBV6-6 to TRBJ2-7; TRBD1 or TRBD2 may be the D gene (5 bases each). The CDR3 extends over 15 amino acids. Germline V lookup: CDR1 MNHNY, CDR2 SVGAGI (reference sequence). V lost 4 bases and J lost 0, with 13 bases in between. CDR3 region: CASSSFWGSSYEQYF. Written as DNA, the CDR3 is TGTGCCAGCAGTTCCTTTTGGGGGAGCTCCTACGAGCAGTACTTC.

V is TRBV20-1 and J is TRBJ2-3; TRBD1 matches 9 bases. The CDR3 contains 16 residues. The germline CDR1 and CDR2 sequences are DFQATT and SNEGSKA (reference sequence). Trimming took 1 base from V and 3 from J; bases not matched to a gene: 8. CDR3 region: CSARGAQTGGTDTQYF. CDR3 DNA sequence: TGCAGTGCTAGAGGGGCCCAGACAGGGGGGACAGATACGCAGTATTTT.

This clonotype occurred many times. The DNA for the CDR3 is TGTGCCAGCAGCCCCAAGACTGAGCAGTTCTTC. This encodes CASSPKTEQFF. This chain connects TRBV7-6 to TRBJ2-1; D is ambiguous. The germline V gene has CDR1 SGHVS and CDR2 FNYEAQ. V was clipped by 5 bases and J by 9 bases, with 8 bases between them. This CDR3 has 11 amino acids.

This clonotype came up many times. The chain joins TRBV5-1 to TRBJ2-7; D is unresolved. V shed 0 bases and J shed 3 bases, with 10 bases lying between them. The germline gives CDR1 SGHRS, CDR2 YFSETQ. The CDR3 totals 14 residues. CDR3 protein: CASSLGPDRYEQYF. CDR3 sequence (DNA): TGCGCCAGCAGCTTGGGACCCGACCGCTACGAGCAGTACTTC.

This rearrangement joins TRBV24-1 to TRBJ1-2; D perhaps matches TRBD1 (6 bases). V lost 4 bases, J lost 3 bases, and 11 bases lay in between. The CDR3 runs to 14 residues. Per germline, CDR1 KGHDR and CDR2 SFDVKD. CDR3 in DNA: TGTGCCACCAGTGACGGGGGCGCGCACTATGGCTACACCTTC. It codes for CATSDGGAHYGYTF.